Below are 2 T cell receptor beta chains sequenced from a single sample in a study of human T cells and chemical hapten exposure. One entry per CDR3 protein results from TCRdb running MiXCR on the 5' RACE reads. The table has 110,000 or so distinct CDR3 sequences, roughly 19% seen once; the top ten hold around 2.8%. Whole blood, unfractionated, served as the material for total RNA extraction. These receptors were collected from a human donor in good health.

This clonotype appeared once. The chain is built from TRBV4-2 and TRBJ2-7; D gene ambiguous. The CDR3 spans 17 residues. Between the trimmed V and J ends, which lost 0 bases and 5 bases, there was a span of 20 bases. Germline V gives CDR1 LGHNA, CDR2 YNFKEQ. DNA for the CDR3: TGTGCCAGCAGCCAAGATGGCCCCAGCCCGAGTATCAACGAGCAGTACTTC. This translates into CASSQDGPSPSINEQYF.

There are a few counts of this clonotype. The chain uses TRBV3-1 and TRBJ1-5; a possible D gene is TRBD1 (5 bases). Germline CDR1 is LGHDT and CDR2 is YNNKEL (reference sequence). V was shortened by 3 bases and J by 0 bases, with 18 bases between the two germline ends. The CDR3 loop spans 18 amino acids. The CDR3 region has the DNA TGTGCCAGCAGCCAGGGCATAGGGACTGACTTTAGCAATCAGCCCCAGCATTTT. Translation gives CASSQGIGTDFSNQPQHF.